These 23 T cell receptor beta chains were all obtained from the same sample, sequenced in a study of STAT5B mutations in CD4+ large granular lymphocyte leukemia. The protocol was immunoSEQ multiplex PCR, while the TCRdb copy is restricted to in-frame clones and leaves out a portion. The table lists about 48,000 clones, just over 70% of them singletons. Sequenced material: CD4+ T cells from blood buffy coats. Receptor source: a human donor in good health.

The rearrangement joins TRBV7-3 to TRBJ2-1; 7 bases map to TRBD2. V was clipped by 8 bases and J by 6 bases; unmatched bases: 7. The CDR3 length is 13 residues. CDR1 and CDR2 from the germline V gene are SGHTA and FQGTGA. This chain's CDR3 is CASGEGLLNEQFF. CDR3 DNA: TGTGCCAGCGGGGAGGGGTTGCTCAATGAGCAGTTCTTC.

This clone occurred once. V and J are TRBV28 and TRBJ2-5; D is unclear. V lost 6 bases and J lost 0, with 8 bases in between. Per the germline V gene, CDR1 is MDHEN and CDR2 is SYDVKM. The CDR3 runs to 13 residues. The CDR3 coding sequence is TGTGCCAGCAGACCAATCTACCAAGAGACCCAGTACTTC. The encoded protein is CASRPIYQETQYF.

V and J are TRBV28 and TRBJ1-1; D remains ambiguous. V lost 2 bases to trimming and J lost 3 bases, with 10 bases between them. Germline CDR1 and CDR2: MDHEN and SYDVKM. The CDR3 consists of 14 residues. CDR3: CASSLVGGHTEAFF. The CDR3 DNA follows: TGTGCCAGCAGTTTAGTCGGAGGGCACACTGAAGCTTTCTTT.

V and J are TRBV18 and TRBJ1-1; D is possibly TRBD1 (5 bases). Trimming pared 0 bases from V and 0 bases from J, leaving 11 bases between. The V gene's germline CDR1 is KGHSH and CDR2 LQKENI. The CDR3 length is 16 residues. CDR3 sequence (DNA): TGTGCCAGCTCACCACCTGGGGGTAGGGTGAACACTGAAGCTTTCTTT. Translated: CASSPPGGRVNTEAFF.

A single count supports this clone. V usage is TRBV5-1 and J usage is TRBJ2-2; 11 nucleotides line up with TRBD1. The CDR3 sequence is 16 residues long. V trimming: 0 bases; J trimming: 3 bases; junction bases outside the gene matches: 1. Germline values: CDR1 SGHRS, CDR2 YFSETQ. CDR3 nucleotide sequence: TGCGCCAGCAGCTTGGGGACAGGGGGCGACACCGGGGAGCTGTTTTTT. Its protein product is CASSLGTGGDTGELFF.

This rearrangement joins TRBV7-2 to TRBJ1-4; maybe TRBD1 (6 bases). With 4 bases removed from V and 4 bases from J, the gap between germline ends came to 13 bases. Germline V CDR1 and CDR2: SGHTA, FQGNSA. The CDR3 is 15 residues long. The DNA of the CDR3 is TGTGCCAGCAGCTCTCCGGGACATCTTAATGAAAAACTGTTTTTT. Translation gives CASSSPGHLNEKLFF.

The table lists this clone with a count of one. The V gene is TRBV6-5, the J gene TRBJ2-1, with D perhaps TRBD1 or TRBD2 (6 bases each). Germline values: CDR1 MNHEY, CDR2 SVGAGI. The CDR3 has 15 amino acids. Deletions cut 5 bases from V and 0 bases from J, with 11 bases between. The CDR3 sequence is CASSPEGGSYNEQFF. In DNA, the CDR3 is TGTGCCAGCAGTCCGGAGGGGGGCTCCTACAATGAGCAGTTCTTC.

This chain joins TRBV6-1 and TRBJ2-5; no clear D. The germline CDR1 and CDR2 sequences are MNHNS and SASEGT. This CDR3 contains 12 residues. Trimming removed 6 bases at V and 5 bases at J, with 10 bases between. This CDR3 reads CASRTRRETQYF. Written as DNA, the CDR3 is TGTGCCAGCAGGACCAGACGGGAGACCCAGTACTTC.

This chain connects TRBV10-3 to TRBJ2-7; the D call may be TRBD1 or TRBD2 (5 bases each). The length of the CDR3 is 16 residues. CDR1 is ENHRY and CDR2 is SYGVKD in the germline V gene. Deletions cut 3 bases from V and 0 bases from J, with 15 bases between. The CDR3 reads CAISDPGDRTSYEQYF. The CDR3 bases are TGTGCCATCAGTGACCCCGGGGACCGAACCTCCTACGAGCAGTACTTC.

The CDR3 DNA sequence: TGTGCCAGCAGCCCGGGAGGGTACAGGGGGGGCACCGGGGAGCTGTTTTTT. Protein: CASSPGGYRGGTGELFF. V usage is TRBV5-4 and J usage is TRBJ2-2; D possibly matches TRBD1 or TRBD2 (8 bases each). The CDR3 contains 17 residues. The germline CDR1 and CDR2 sequences are SGHNT and YYREEE (reference sequence). V was shortened by 4 bases and J by 4 bases, with 20 bases between the two germline ends.

This clone was detected only a few times. This chain links TRBV11-1 with TRBJ1-6, with 9 bases that match TRBD1. Germline V gene data show CDR1 as SGHAT and CDR2 as FQDESV (reference sequence). Germline trimming cut 5 bases from V and 8 bases from J; bases unmatched to any gene: 4. This CDR3 comprises 14 residues. The DNA of the CDR3 is TGTGCCAGCAGCGAGGGACAGGGAGATTCACCCCTCCACTTT. As protein: CASSEGQGDSPLHF.

The V call is TRBV6-1, the J call TRBJ2-7, with 10 bases that match TRBD2. V shed 2 bases, J shed 4 bases, and the junction held 8 bases outside the gene matches. CDR1 and CDR2 from the germline V gene are MNHNS and SASEGT. This CDR3 is built from 16 residues. In DNA form, the CDR3 reads TGTGCCAGCAGTGAAAAGCGGGGGGGCAGGGTGTACGAGCAGTACTTC. Translation: CASSEKRGGRVYEQYF.

The CDR3 loop reads CAISAVGRQGRTGGTDTQYF. In DNA form, the CDR3 reads TGTGCCATCAGTGCAGTCGGTCGGCAGGGAAGGACCGGGGGCACAGATACGCAGTATTTT. The chain combines TRBV10-3 with TRBJ2-3; possibly TRBD1 or TRBD2 for D (5 bases each). There are 20 residues in the CDR3. Germline CDR1 reads ENHRY; CDR2 reads SYGVKD. Trimming cost V 4 bases and J 1 base, with 27 bases left between them.

The genes are TRBV30 and TRBJ2-7, with D possibly TRBD2 on 5 matching bases. The CDR3 contains 10 residues. Germline V gene lookup returns CDR1 GTSNPN and CDR2 SVGIG (reference sequence). CDR3 protein: CSGELYEQYF. Written as DNA, the CDR3 is TGTTCCGGGGAGCTATACGAGCAGTACTTC. The entire variable domain, with the rest obtained from reference TRBV30 and TRBJ2-7, is as follows: SQTIHQWPATLVQPVGSPLSLECTVEGTSNPNLYWYRQAAGRGLQLLFYSVGIGQISSEVPQNLSASRPQDRQFILSSKKLLLSDSGFYLCSGELYEQYFGPGTRLTVT.

V is TRBV29-1 and J is TRBJ2-1; possible D gene TRBD2, 7 bases. CDR1 SQVTM and CDR2 ANQGSEA come from the germline V gene. V gave up 4 bases and J gave up 9 bases, with 16 bases separating them. This CDR3 is built from 13 residues. The CDR3 DNA is TGCAGCGTTGTTGTGGGGGGGGCAGGTGAGCAGTTCTTC. It codes for CSVVVGGAGEQFF.

The rearrangement joins TRBV9 to TRBJ2-7; TRBD1 might be the D (6 bases). The germline V gene has CDR1 SGDLS and CDR2 YYNGEE. The CDR3 length is 15 residues. With 3 bases removed from V and 5 bases from J, the gap between germline ends came to 18 bases. CDR3 sequence: CASSATPQGPNEQYF. The CDR3 region has the DNA TGTGCCAGCAGCGCGACCCCACAGGGACCCAACGAGCAGTACTTC.

V is TRBV29-1 and J is TRBJ1-1; D gene ambiguous. The V end lost 4 bases, the J end lost 1 base, and 4 bases lay between the germline ends. The CDR3 contains 11 residues. CDR1 is SQVTM, CDR2 ANQGSEA, per germline. CDR3 region: CSVVSNTEAFF. CDR3 sequence (DNA): TGCAGCGTTGTGTCGAACACTGAAGCTTTCTTT.

The chain employs TRBV27 and TRBJ1-4, with D maybe TRBD1 (5 bases). V lost 2 bases and J 3 bases, leaving 7 bases between the germline ends. The germline CDR1 and CDR2 sequences are MNHEY and SMNVEV (reference sequence). This CDR3 is 14 amino acids long. CDR3 in amino acids: CASSLGGANEKLFF. The CDR3 region has the DNA TGTGCCAGCAGTTTAGGGGGAGCTAATGAAAAACTGTTTTTT.

A single count supports this clone. CDR3 region: CASVGLSGANVLTF. CDR3 nucleotides: TGTGCCAGCGTAGGACTCTCTGGGGCCAACGTCCTGACTTTC. The chain employs TRBV19 and TRBJ2-6, with a tentative D call TRBD2 (5 bases). This CDR3 region has 14 residues. Trimming cost V 9 bases and J 0 bases, with 9 bases left between them. CDR1 is LNHDA and CDR2 is SQIVND in the germline V gene (reference sequence).

This clone has more than one count but fewer than ten. The chain combines TRBV2 with TRBJ2-5; D is possibly TRBD2 (6 bases). From germline, CDR1 is SNHLY and CDR2 FYNNEI. Trimming shortened V by 5 bases and J by 0 bases, and 7 bases separated the two germline ends. The CDR3 is 13 residues long. For the CDR3, the DNA is TGTGCCAGCAGTTGGGACTACCAAGAGACCCAGTACTTC. Protein product: CASSWDYQETQYF.

The chain has TRBV5-6 and TRBJ2-1; weak D call: TRBD2 (6 bases). Germline loops: CDR1 SGHDT, CDR2 YYEEEE. This CDR3 contains 15 residues. The V end lost 0 bases, the J end lost 4 bases, and 11 bases lay between the germline ends. The CDR3 nucleotides are TGTGCCAGCAGCTTGGGGGGACTGGGATACAATGAGCAGTTCTTC. Protein sequence: CASSLGGLGYNEQFF.

The chain is built from TRBV5-5 and TRBJ2-6; 9 nucleotides match TRBD2. V trimming: 1 base; J trimming: 0 bases; junction bases outside the gene matches: 5. The CDR3 runs 18 residues. Germline lookup yields CDR1 SGHKS and CDR2 YYEKEE (reference sequence). CDR3 amino acids: CASSLLRGGDSGANVLTF. The CDR3 DNA follows: TGTGCCAGCAGCTTGCTCCGCGGGGGGGACTCTGGGGCCAACGTCCTGACTTTC.

The genes are TRBV7-2 and TRBJ2-7; the match to TRBD2 covers 9 bases. The CDR3 sequence is 14 residues long. After removal of 4 bases from V and 4 bases from J, the junction contained 5 bases not matched to a gene. Germline loops: CDR1 SGHTA, CDR2 FQGNSA. CDR3 sequence (DNA): TGTGCCAGCAGCTCCGGACTAGCGCAGTACGAGCAGTACGTC. Its translation is CASSSGLAQYEQYV.